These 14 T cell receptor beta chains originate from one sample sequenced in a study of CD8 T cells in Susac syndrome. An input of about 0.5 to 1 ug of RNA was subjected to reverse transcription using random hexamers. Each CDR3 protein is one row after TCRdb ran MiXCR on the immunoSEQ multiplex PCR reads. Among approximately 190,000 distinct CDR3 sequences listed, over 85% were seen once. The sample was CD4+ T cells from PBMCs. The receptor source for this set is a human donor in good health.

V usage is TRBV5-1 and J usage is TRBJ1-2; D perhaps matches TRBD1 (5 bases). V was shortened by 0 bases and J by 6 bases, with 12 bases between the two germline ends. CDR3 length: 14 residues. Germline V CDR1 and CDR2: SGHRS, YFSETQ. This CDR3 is CASSLAQGSDGYTF. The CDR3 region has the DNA TGCGCCAGCAGCTTGGCTCAGGGAAGCGATGGCTACACCTTC.

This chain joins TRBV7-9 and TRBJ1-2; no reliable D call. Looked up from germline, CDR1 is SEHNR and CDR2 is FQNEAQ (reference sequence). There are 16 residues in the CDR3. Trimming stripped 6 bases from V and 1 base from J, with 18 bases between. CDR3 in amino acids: CASRKEVGDDNYGYTF. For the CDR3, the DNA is TGTGCCAGCAGGAAAGAGGTGGGAGACGATAACTATGGCTACACCTTC. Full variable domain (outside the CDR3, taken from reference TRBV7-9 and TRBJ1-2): DTGVSQNPRHKITKRGQNVTFRCDPISEHNRLYWYRQTLGQGPEFLTYFQNEAQLEKSRLLSDRFSAERPKGSFSTLEIQRTEQGDSAMYLCASRKEVGDDNYGYTFGSGTRLTVV.

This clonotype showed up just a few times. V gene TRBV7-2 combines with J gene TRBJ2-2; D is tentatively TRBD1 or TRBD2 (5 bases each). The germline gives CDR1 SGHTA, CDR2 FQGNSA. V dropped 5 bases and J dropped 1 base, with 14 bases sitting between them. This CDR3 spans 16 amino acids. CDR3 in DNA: TGTGCCAGCAGCCGCCGGGGCGGACTGAACACCGGGGAGCTGTTTTTT. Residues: CASSRRGGLNTGELFF.

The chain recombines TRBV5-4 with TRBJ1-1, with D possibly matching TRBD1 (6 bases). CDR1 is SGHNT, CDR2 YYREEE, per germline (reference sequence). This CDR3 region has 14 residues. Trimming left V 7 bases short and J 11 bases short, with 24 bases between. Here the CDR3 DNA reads TGTGCCAGCCGCCGTGGGGGCGAGGGAGGCCGGGCTTTCTTT. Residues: CASRRGGEGGRAFF.

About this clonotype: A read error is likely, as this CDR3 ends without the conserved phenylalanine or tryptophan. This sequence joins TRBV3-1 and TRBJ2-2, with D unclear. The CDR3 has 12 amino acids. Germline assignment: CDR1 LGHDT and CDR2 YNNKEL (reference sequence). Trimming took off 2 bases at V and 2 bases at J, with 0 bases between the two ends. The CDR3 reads CASSQNTGELFL. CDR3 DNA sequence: TGTGCCAGCAGCCAAAACACCGGGGAGCTGTTTTTG.

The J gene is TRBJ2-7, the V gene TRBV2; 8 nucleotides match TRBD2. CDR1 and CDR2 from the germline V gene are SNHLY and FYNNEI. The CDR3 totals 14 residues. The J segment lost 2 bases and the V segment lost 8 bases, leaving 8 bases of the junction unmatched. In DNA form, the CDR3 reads TGTGCCAGCTCTGCGGCGGGGGGACCCTACGAGCAGTACGTC. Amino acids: CASSAAGGPYEQYV.

CDR3 residues: CASSLGGGQGYTF. As DNA, the CDR3 is TGTGCCAGCAGTTTAGGAGGGGGGCAAGGCTACACCTTC. The chain links TRBV12-3 or TRBV12-4 to TRBJ1-2; tentative D call: TRBD1 (6 bases). This CDR3 region has 13 residues. V was cut by 1 base and J by 8 bases, with 11 bases left in between.

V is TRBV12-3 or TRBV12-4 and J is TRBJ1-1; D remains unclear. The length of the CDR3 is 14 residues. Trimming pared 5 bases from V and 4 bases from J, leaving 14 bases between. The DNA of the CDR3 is TGTGCCAGCAGTCCCCTAGCTCAGAGCACTGAAGCTTTCTTT. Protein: CASSPLAQSTEAFF.

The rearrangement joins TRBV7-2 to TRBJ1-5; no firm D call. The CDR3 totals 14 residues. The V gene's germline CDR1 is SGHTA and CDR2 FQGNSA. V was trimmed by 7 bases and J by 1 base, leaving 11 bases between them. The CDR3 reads CASILGGSNQPQHF. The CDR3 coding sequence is TGTGCCAGCATCTTGGGAGGGAGCAATCAGCCCCAGCATTTT.

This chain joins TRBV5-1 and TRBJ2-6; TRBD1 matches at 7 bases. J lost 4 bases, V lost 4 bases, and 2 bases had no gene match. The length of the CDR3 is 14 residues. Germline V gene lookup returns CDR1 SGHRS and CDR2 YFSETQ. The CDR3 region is CASSAQGGANVLTF. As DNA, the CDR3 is TGCGCCAGCAGCGCACAGGGGGGGGCCAACGTCCTGACTTTC.

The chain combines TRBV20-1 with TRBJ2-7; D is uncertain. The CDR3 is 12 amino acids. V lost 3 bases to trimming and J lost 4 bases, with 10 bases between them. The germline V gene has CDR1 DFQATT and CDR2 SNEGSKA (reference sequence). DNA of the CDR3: TGCAGTGCTAGTCCTTTCGGGTACGAGCAGTACTTC. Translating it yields CSASPFGYEQYF.

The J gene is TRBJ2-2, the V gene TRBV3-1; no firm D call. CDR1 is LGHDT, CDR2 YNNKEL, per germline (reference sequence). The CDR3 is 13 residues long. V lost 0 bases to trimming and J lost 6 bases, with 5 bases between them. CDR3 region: CASSQDLAGELFF. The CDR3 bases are TGTGCCAGCAGCCAAGATCTCGCCGGGGAGCTGTTTTTT.

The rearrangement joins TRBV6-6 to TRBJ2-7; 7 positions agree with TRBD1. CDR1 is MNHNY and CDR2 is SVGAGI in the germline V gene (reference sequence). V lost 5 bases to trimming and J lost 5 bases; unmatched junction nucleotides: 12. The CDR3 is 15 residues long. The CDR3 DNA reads TGTGCCAGCAGTACACAAGGAGGACAGGCGGACGAGCAGTACTTC. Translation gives CASSTQGGQADEQYF.

In DNA form, the CDR3 reads TGTGCCACAACGCACTACAGGGGCGAGGACACCGGGGAGCTGTTTTTT. It codes for CATTHYRGEDTGELFF. The chain employs TRBV6-2 or TRBV6-3 and TRBJ2-2; 7 nucleotides agree with TRBD1. The CDR3 is 16 amino acids. Germline V gene data show CDR1 as MNHEY and CDR2 as SVGEGT. Losses at the gene ends were 10 bases for V and 3 bases for J; bases not matched to a gene: 14.